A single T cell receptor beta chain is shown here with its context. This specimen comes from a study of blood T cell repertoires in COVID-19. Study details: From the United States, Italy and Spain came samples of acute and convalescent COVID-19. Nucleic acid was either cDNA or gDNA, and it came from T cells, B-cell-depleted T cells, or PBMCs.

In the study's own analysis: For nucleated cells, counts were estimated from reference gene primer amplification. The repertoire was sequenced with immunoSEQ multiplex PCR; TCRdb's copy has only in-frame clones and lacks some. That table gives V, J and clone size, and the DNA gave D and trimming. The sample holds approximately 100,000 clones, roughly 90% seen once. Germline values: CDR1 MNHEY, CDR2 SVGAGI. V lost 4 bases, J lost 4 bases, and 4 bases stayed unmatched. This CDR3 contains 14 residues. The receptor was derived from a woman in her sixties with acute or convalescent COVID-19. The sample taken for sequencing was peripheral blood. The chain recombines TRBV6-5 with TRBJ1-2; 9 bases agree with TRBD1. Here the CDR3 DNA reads TGTGCCAGCAGTTTGGGACAGGGCGGCTATGGCTACACCTTC. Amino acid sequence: CASSLGQGGYGYTF.